Below, 22 T cell receptor beta chains from the same sample are listed, as sequenced in a study of Ad26.COV2.S vaccination and SARS-CoV-2 variants. Assay used: immunoSEQ multiplex PCR; TCRdb lists only in-frame clones, some missing. Among around 450,000 clones listed, roughly 90% were seen once. The treatment denotes: around 19 received Ad26.COV2.S at low or high dose, single or two shots; a few received placebo; per-sample allocation not given. Repertoires come from day 63 after the first vaccine or placebo injection. This specimen consisted of peripheral blood, obtained in a trial of Ad26.COV2.S vaccine versus placebo. The source of these receptors is a person between 18 and 65 years old who received the Ad26.COV2.S COVID-19 vaccine or a placebo.

The genes are TRBV6-5 and TRBJ1-1; no clear D gene. The CDR3 runs to 13 residues. V was shortened by 6 bases and J by 1 base, with 9 bases between the two germline ends. Germline V gene data show CDR1 as MNHEY and CDR2 as SVGAGI. The chain's CDR3 is CASRPDSNTEAFF. The CDR3 bases are TGTGCCAGCAGACCTGACTCGAACACTGAAGCTTTCTTT.

J is TRBJ2-1 and V is TRBV18; D unclear. V shed 6 bases and J shed 2 bases, with 11 bases lying between them. This CDR3 has 14 residues. The germline V gene encodes CDR1 KGHSH and CDR2 LQKENI. CDR3 DNA: TGTGCCAGCTCGCCGTCCACCGCCTACAATGAGCAGTTCTTC. It translates to CASSPSTAYNEQFF. Full variable domain (remainder filled in from reference TRBV18 and TRBJ2-1): NAGVMQNPRHLVRRRGQEARLRCSPMKGHSHVYWYRQLPEEGLKFMVYLQKENIIDESGMPKERFSAEFPKEGPSILRIQQVVRGDSAAYFCASSPSTAYNEQFFGPGTRLTVL.

The chain joins TRBV4-3 to TRBJ2-1; D is undetermined. The CDR3 is 13 amino acids. Germline assignment: CDR1 LGHNA and CDR2 YSLEER. Trimming shortened V by 0 bases and J by 8 bases, and 8 bases separated the two germline ends. CDR3 DNA sequence: TGCGCCAGCAGCCAAGAATTTCCGGATGAGCAGTTCTTC. Protein product: CASSQEFPDEQFF.

V and J are TRBV6-2 or TRBV6-3 and TRBJ2-5, with TRBD1 identical over 7 bases. The trim removed 5 bases at V and 1 base at J, leaving 7 bases unmatched. Looked up from germline, CDR1 is MNHEY and CDR2 is SVGEGT. The CDR3 runs 15 residues. The CDR3 here is CASSPTGAPQETQYF. The DNA for the CDR3 is TGTGCCAGCAGTCCAACAGGGGCCCCCCAAGAGACCCAGTACTTC.

The V and J genes are TRBV7-2 and TRBJ1-2; no reliable D call. V was shortened by 5 bases and J by 6 bases, with 19 bases between the two germline ends. Germline V gene sequence: CDR1 SGHTA, CDR2 FQGNSA. This CDR3 has 15 residues. In DNA, the CDR3 is TGTGCCAGCAGCCTCTTAAGGATGCCCCGACATGGCTACACCTTC. It is translated as CASSLLRMPRHGYTF.

The chain joins TRBV24-1 to TRBJ1-4; the D gene is possibly TRBD1 (6 bases). Germline loops: CDR1 KGHDR, CDR2 SFDVKD. CDR3 length: 15 amino acids. The germline V and J ends were trimmed by 6 bases and 8 bases, with 18 bases remaining between them. The CDR3 here is CATSHSSRGGEKLFF. The CDR3 nucleotides are TGTGCCACCAGTCACTCGTCCAGGGGAGGCGAAAAACTGTTTTTT.

This clone showed up just once. This chain uses TRBV7-9 with TRBJ2-4; D unresolved. The CDR3 is made up of 12 amino acids. The germline V gene encodes CDR1 SEHNR and CDR2 FQNEAQ (reference sequence). With 5 bases removed from V and 5 bases from J, the gap between germline ends came to 7 bases. CDR3 nucleotides: TGTGCCAGCAGCCCCCCCGAAAACATTCAGTACTTC. This codes for CASSPPENIQYF.

Only one count was recorded for this clone. The chain has TRBV5-5 and TRBJ1-4; no reliable D call. V lost 0 bases, J lost 3 bases, and 3 bases lay in between. CDR1 is SGHKS and CDR2 is YYEKEE in the germline V gene (reference sequence). The CDR3 has 13 amino acids. The CDR3 spells CASSLGANEKLFF. CDR3 nucleotides: TGTGCCAGCAGCTTGGGGGCTAATGAAAAACTGTTTTTT. Filled out from reference TRBV5-5 and TRBJ1-4, the complete variable domain reads DAGVTQSPTHLIKTRGQQVTLRCSPISGHKSVSWYQQVLGQGPQFIFQYYEKEERGRGNFPDRFSARQFPNYSSELNVNALLLGDSALYLCASSLGANEKLFFGSGTQLSVL.

This clone was recorded once. The V and J genes are TRBV7-2 and TRBJ2-3; possibly TRBD2 for D (5 bases). Trimming shortened V by 4 bases and J by 3 bases, and 17 bases separated the two germline ends. Germline V CDR1 and CDR2: SGHTA, FQGNSA. This CDR3 is built from 16 residues. CDR3 DNA sequence: TGTGCCAGCAGCTACACCCGGGGTGCGGCAACAGATACGCAGTATTTT. It is translated as CASSYTRGAATDTQYF.

The rearrangement uses TRBV5-4 and TRBJ2-7, with 10 bases that match TRBD1. The CDR3 length is 17 residues. J lost 3 bases, V lost 2 bases, and 11 bases had no gene match. Germline V gene sequence: CDR1 SGHNT, CDR2 YYREEE (reference sequence). CDR3 loop: CASSFRDRGPGDYEQYF. CDR3 coding DNA: TGTGCCAGCAGCTTCCGGGACAGGGGACCCGGGGACTACGAGCAGTACTTC.

The rearrangement joins TRBV28 to TRBJ2-3; 8 bases agree with TRBD1. Germline-derived CDR1 and CDR2 are MDHEN and SYDVKM. V lost 10 bases, J lost 4 bases, and 10 bases stayed unmatched. The CDR3 is 14 amino acids. For the CDR3, the DNA is TGTGCCATCGACGGACAGGGCTTACCAGATACGCAGTATTTT. It specifies CAIDGQGLPDTQYF.

The chain is built from TRBV9 and TRBJ1-4, with a possible D match to TRBD1 (5 bases). V gave up 0 bases and J gave up 8 bases, with 11 bases separating them. The CDR3 runs 14 residues. From germline, CDR1 is SGDLS and CDR2 YYNGEE. The CDR3, as DNA: TGTGCCAGCAGCGTAGGAGGGGCAGGAGAAAAACTGTTTTTT. It codes for CASSVGGAGEKLFF.

The sample holds a few counts of this clone. The rearrangement uses TRBV4-3 and TRBJ1-6; 9 bases match TRBD1. Germline trimming cut 4 bases from V and 10 bases from J; bases unmatched to any gene: 5. From germline, CDR1 is LGHNA and CDR2 YSLEER. The CDR3 consists of 14 residues. The CDR3 nucleotides are TGCGCCAGCAGCCTCGGGACAGGGCCCTCACCCCTCCACTTT. Amino acids: CASSLGTGPSPLHF.

This clone occurred once. The rearrangement joins TRBV5-4 to TRBJ2-2; TRBD1 agrees at 8 bases. This CDR3 spans 15 amino acids. The V gene end was trimmed by 5 bases and the J gene end by 5 bases; junction bases not matched to a gene: 8. Germline V CDR1 and CDR2: SGHNT, YYREEE (reference sequence). CDR3 protein: CASRMAGGRTGELFF. The CDR3, as DNA: TGTGCCAGCAGAATGGCAGGGGGCCGGACCGGGGAGCTGTTTTTT.

This clone was detected a few times. The gene calls are TRBV6-1 and TRBJ1-3; D not resolved. Per the germline V gene, CDR1 is MNHNS and CDR2 is SASEGT. The CDR3 runs to 14 residues. V lost 3 bases and J lost 1, with 7 bases in between. As DNA, the CDR3 is TGTGCCAGCAGTGACAGCCTTTCTGGAAACACCATATATTTT. It is translated as CASSDSLSGNTIYF.

The chain is built from TRBV3-1 (or the pseudogene TRBV3-2) and TRBJ1-3; D possibly corresponds to TRBD1 (5 bases). V lost 1 base to trimming and J lost 2 bases, with 9 bases between them. The CDR3 runs 15 residues. Germline CDR1 is LGHDT and CDR2 is YNNKEL (reference sequence). The CDR3 reads CASSQGLGAGNTIYF. The DNA of the CDR3 is TGTGCCAGCAGCCAAGGTCTAGGGGCTGGAAACACCATATATTTT.

In this sample, this clone turned up once. V is TRBV5-6 and J is TRBJ2-2; D gene unclear. CDR3 length equals 15 residues. Germline V gene data show CDR1 as SGHDT and CDR2 as YYEEEE. The germline V and J ends were trimmed by 0 bases and 3 bases, with 9 bases remaining between them. In DNA form, the CDR3 reads TGTGCCAGCAGCTTGGTTACGACGGACACCGGGGAGCTGTTTTTT. Translation gives CASSLVTTDTGELFF.

This rearrangement joins TRBV4-1 to TRBJ2-1; D uncertain. The CDR3 has 15 amino acids. The V end lost 0 bases, the J end lost 4 bases, and 10 bases lay between the germline ends. Germline assignment: CDR1 MGHRA and CDR2 YSYEKL. The CDR3 coding sequence is TGCGCCAGCAGCCAAGATTACGGAGCTTACAATGAGCAGTTCTTC. It translates to CASSQDYGAYNEQFF.

The chain combines TRBV7-9 with TRBJ2-5; a weak D match, TRBD1 (5 bases). Trimming removed 4 bases from V and 4 bases from J, with 22 bases in between. The germline V gene has CDR1 SEHNR and CDR2 FQNEAQ (reference sequence). The length of the CDR3 is 17 residues. The CDR3 coding sequence is TGTGCCAGCAGCTCTCAAGGATGGCAGGGCTGGGGAGAGACCCAGTACTTC. Protein sequence: CASSSQGWQGWGETQYF.

V is TRBV2 and J is TRBJ2-7, with 7 bases lining up with TRBD2. CDR1 and CDR2 from the germline V gene are SNHLY and FYNNEI. There are 15 residues in the CDR3. The J segment lost 2 bases and the V segment lost 6 bases, leaving 10 bases of the junction unmatched. CDR3 nucleotides: TGTGCCAGCAGGCTCTCTGCCGGGGGGACCTACGAGCAGTACTTC. Amino acids: CASRLSAGGTYEQYF.

The chain joins TRBV9 to TRBJ2-5; D possibly corresponds to TRBD1 (6 bases). V was pared by 4 bases and J by 1 base, with 17 bases between. Germline CDR1 and CDR2: SGDLS and YYNGEE. CDR3 length equals 16 residues. The CDR3: CASSPWTASVQETQYF. CDR3 nucleotides: TGTGCCAGCAGCCCTTGGACAGCCAGCGTCCAAGAGACCCAGTACTTC.

The chain couples TRBV25-1 to TRBJ2-7; perhaps TRBD1 as D (6 bases). The CDR3 is 12 amino acids. The V gene lost 8 bases and the J gene lost 3 bases, with 11 bases spanning the gap. Germline CDR1 is MGHDK and CDR2 is SYGVNS. This CDR3 reads CASGWTVYEQYF. DNA of the CDR3: TGTGCCAGCGGTTGGACAGTCTACGAGCAGTACTTC.